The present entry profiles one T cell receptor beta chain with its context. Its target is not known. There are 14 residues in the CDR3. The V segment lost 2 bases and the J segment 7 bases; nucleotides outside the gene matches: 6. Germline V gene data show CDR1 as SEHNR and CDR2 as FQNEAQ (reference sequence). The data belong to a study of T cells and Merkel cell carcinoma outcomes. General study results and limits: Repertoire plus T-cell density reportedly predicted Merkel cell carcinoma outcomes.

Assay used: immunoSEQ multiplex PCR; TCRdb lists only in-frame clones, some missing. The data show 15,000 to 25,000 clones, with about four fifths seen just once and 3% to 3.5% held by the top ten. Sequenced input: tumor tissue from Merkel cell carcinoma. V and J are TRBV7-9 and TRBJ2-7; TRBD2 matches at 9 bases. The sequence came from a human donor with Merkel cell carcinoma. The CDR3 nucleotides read TGTGCCAGCAGCTTACAGCGGGGGGTGGGTGAGCAGTACTTC. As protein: CASSLQRGVGEQYF.